This T cell receptor beta chain was obtained from a study of T cells in Graves' hyperthyroidism and ophthalmopathy. TCR beta CDR3 region amplification was performed from RNA transcripts. A set of HTBI primers served as the primers for a first-round RT-PCR of the TCR CDR3. TCRdb processed the multiplex PCR reads anew with MiXCR; each CDR3 protein has one entry. The table lists about 46,000 distinct CDR3 sequences, 49% of them singletons, with approximately 30% in the top ten. This CDR3 has 12 residues. The V end was cut by 4 bases, the J end by 5 bases, with 11 bases between. CDR1 and CDR2 from the germline V gene are DFQATT and SNEGSKA (reference sequence). Across 18 months, stable Graves' hyperthyroidism was marked by no progression to ophthalmopathy. Diagnosis relied on clinical symptoms, serum thyroxine and TRAb, thyroid ultrasound and orbital computed tomography.

Sequencing used peripheral blood or thyroid tissue (not recorded which). The rearrangement joins TRBV20-1 to TRBJ2-5; perhaps TRBD1 as D (7 bases). This receptor was obtained from a woman aged 45-60 years with Graves' hyperthyroidism. DNA for the CDR3: TGCAGTGCTACAGGGGGAGGTGAGACCCAGTACTTC. Protein sequence: CSATGGGETQYF.